Listed below are T cell receptor beta chains from one sample, sequenced in a study of OX40 agonist ivuxolimab in advanced cancers. Repertoires were generated with immunoSEQ multiplex PCR, while TCRdb's copy carries only in-frame clones and drops some. The table lists 90,000 to 150,000 clones, roughly nine tenths of them singletons. Sequencing was performed on CD4+ or CD8+ T cells sorted from blood, taken in a trial of the OX40 agonist ivuxolimab. The source is an adult with an advanced solid tumor such as melanoma, head and neck, liver or kidney cancer. Both conserved end residues are part of each CDR3. Each record gives: CDR3 protein, CDR3 DNA, clone size, V gene, D gene, J gene. The D gene is left open where the match is weak. Only part of the rows carry a size: once, few, many, or a class if the clone is expanded.

CASTALAGAFNEQFF	TGTGCCAGCACCGCACTAGCGGGGGCGTTCAATGAGCAGTTCTTC	.	TRBV6-4	TRBD2	TRBJ2-1
CASSLSPGGRANNSPLHF	TGTGCCAGCAGTTTATCGCCAGGGGGCAGGGCGAATAATTCACCCCTCCACTTT	.	TRBV27	TRBD1	TRBJ1-6
CASSTRQMGTGELFF	TGTGCCAGCAGCACCCGACAGATGGGCACCGGGGAGCTGTTTTTT	.	TRBV7-2	.	TRBJ2-2
CASSLGRGREQYF	TGTGCCAGCAGTTTAGGCAGGGGGCGCGAGCAGTACTTC	.	TRBV28	TRBD1	TRBJ2-7
CASSSWTGQGSNQPQHF	TGTGCCAGCAGCTCCTGGACAGGGCAAGGAAGCAATCAGCCCCAGCATTTT	.	TRBV28	TRBD1	TRBJ1-5
CASSQEGAGTSTDTQYF	TGTGCCAGCAGCCAAGAGGGAGCGGGGACCTCCACAGATACGCAGTATTTT	.	TRBV4-2	TRBD2	TRBJ2-3
CASTTLRVALQETQYF	TGTGCCAGCACCACCCTTCGGGTAGCGCTCCAAGAGACCCAGTACTTC	.	TRBV2	.	TRBJ2-5
CASSLDGRYGYTF	TGTGCCAGCAGCTTAGATGGTCGTTATGGCTACACCTTC	.	TRBV7-2	.	TRBJ1-2
CASSVGTLYRNTIYF	TGTGCCAGCAGCGTAGGTACCCTATATCGCAACACCATATATTTT	.	TRBV9	.	TRBJ1-3
CASSPRLPASTDTQYF	TGTGCCAGCTCACCACGGCTACCTGCTAGCACAGATACGCAGTATTTT	.	TRBV18	.	TRBJ2-3
CASTEQGTASPLHF	TGTGCCAGTACCGAACAGGGGACTGCTTCACCCCTCCACTTT	few	TRBV19	TRBD1	TRBJ1-6
CASSLRPRSGNTIYF	TGTGCCAGCAGTTTGAGGCCACGCTCTGGAAACACCATATATTTT	.	TRBV28	.	TRBJ1-3
CARSFCVFLLGHFFHEQYF	TGTGCCAGAAGCTTTTGTGTGTTTCTATTGGGACACTTTTTTCACGAGCAGTACTTC	.	TRBV5-3	.	TRBJ2-7
CASSFLGGALYEQYF	TGTGCCAGCAGCTTCCTCGGGGGCGCTTTATACGAGCAGTACTTC	once	TRBV7-2	.	TRBJ2-7
CASSPRGTGVSWYGYTF	TGTGCCAGCAGCCCACGCGGGACAGGGGTATCTTGGTATGGCTACACCTTC	.	TRBV11-2	TRBD1	TRBJ1-2
CASSQVRTGQETQYF	TGTGCCAGCAGCCAGGTTCGGACGGGGCAAGAGACCCAGTACTTC	.	TRBV7-9	.	TRBJ2-5
CASSETAGGRGTDTQYF	TGTGCCAGCAGTGAAACGGCGGGGGGCCGGGGGACAGATACGCAGTATTTT	few	TRBV2	TRBD2	TRBJ2-3
CASSPAGETQYF	TGTGCCAGCTCACCAGCGGGAGAGACCCAGTACTTC	once	TRBV18	.	TRBJ2-5
CASRKHQQLVGTDTQYF	TGCGCCAGCCGAAAACATCAGCAGCTGGTGGGCACAGATACGCAGTATTTT	.	TRBV5-1	.	TRBJ2-3
CASSLVGSGPYEQYF	TGTGCCAGCAGCTTAGTGGGTAGCGGGCCTTACGAGCAGTACTTC	.	TRBV7-2	TRBD2	TRBJ2-7
CASRGTAGDEQYF	TGTGCCAGCCGGGGGACAGCGGGGGACGAGCAGTACTTC	.	TRBV18	.	TRBJ2-7
CASSRTGETSNQPQHF	TGCGCCAGCAGCCGGACAGGGGAAACGAGCAATCAGCCCCAGCATTTT	.	TRBV4-1	TRBD1	TRBJ1-5
CASSFWGRKGNQPQHF	TGTGCCAGCAGCTTTTGGGGGAGAAAGGGCAATCAGCCCCAGCATTTT	.	TRBV7-9	.	TRBJ1-5
CASSLGGAGTRETQYF	TGTGCCAGCAGCTTAGGGGGAGCGGGCACCCGGGAGACCCAGTACTTC	.	TRBV7-2	.	TRBJ2-5
CASSPRDYGYTF	TGTGCCAGCAGTCCCCGGGACTATGGCTACACCTTC	few	TRBV28	.	TRBJ1-2
CASSLRPDLNYGYTF	TGTGCCAGCAGTTTAAGACCCGACCTTAACTATGGCTACACCTTC	.	TRBV27	.	TRBJ1-2
CASNKQGPTDTQYF	TGTGCCAGCAATAAACAGGGTCCCACAGATACGCAGTATTTT	once	TRBV28	.	TRBJ2-3
CASSRTGSNYGYTF	TGTGCCAGTAGCCGGACAGGGTCTAACTATGGCTACACCTTC	.	TRBV19	TRBD1	TRBJ1-2
CASNGQSVYNEQFF	TGTGCCAGTAACGGGCAGAGTGTATACAATGAGCAGTTCTTC	.	TRBV19	.	TRBJ2-1
CASSLAYSDTQYF	TGTGCCAGCAGCTTAGCGTACTCAGATACGCAGTATTTT	.	TRBV7-2	.	TRBJ2-3
CASRDGGARNQPQHF	TGTGCCAGCAGAGACGGGGGGGCTCGAAATCAGCCCCAGCATTTT	.	TRBV6-5	.	TRBJ1-5
CASKDRPATNEKLFF	TGTGCCAGTAAAGACCGACCAGCGACTAATGAAAAACTGTTTTTT	.	TRBV19	.	TRBJ1-4
CASSYRGPGWEQYF	TGTGCCAGCAGTTACCGCGGCCCTGGTTGGGAGCAGTACTTC	once	TRBV6-6	.	TRBJ2-7
CASSERGLTSSYEQYF	TGTGCCAGCAGTGAACGCGGACTGACGAGCTCCTACGAGCAGTACTTC	.	TRBV2	.	TRBJ2-7
CAWSPGANTGELFF	TGTGCCTGGAGTCCCGGGGCGAACACCGGGGAGCTGTTTTTT	.	TRBV30	.	TRBJ2-2
CASSYRMNTEAFF	TGTGCCAGCAGTTATCGGATGAACACTGAAGCTTTCTTT	.	TRBV6-6	.	TRBJ1-1
CALGAGGETQYF	TGTGCCCTTGGGGCAGGGGGAGAGACCCAGTACTTC	.	TRBV30	TRBD1	TRBJ2-5
CASSGAVGTEAFF	TGTGCCAGCAGCGGGGCCGTGGGGACTGAAGCTTTCTTT	.	TRBV9	.	TRBJ1-1
CASSLGLASSYEQYF	TGTGCCAGCAGCTTAGGATTGGCCTCGTCCTACGAGCAGTACTTC	.	TRBV7-2	.	TRBJ2-7
CASSPRRNSYEQYF	TGTGCCAGCTCACCACGACGTAACTCCTACGAGCAGTACTTC	.	TRBV18	.	TRBJ2-7
CASSPGQAGYTF	TGCGCCAGCAGCCCCGGACAGGCAGGCTACACCTTC	.	TRBV5-1	TRBD1	TRBJ1-2
CASSIVKGSYQPQHF	TGTGCCAGTAGTATAGTAAAGGGCAGCTATCAGCCCCAGCATTTT	.	TRBV19	.	TRBJ1-5
CASSPGGAGANVLTF	TGTGCCAGTAGTCCGGGGGGGGCCGGGGCCAACGTCCTGACTTTC	.	TRBV19	TRBD2	TRBJ2-6
CASSTGATEAFF	TGTGCCAGCAGTACAGGGGCGACTGAAGCTTTCTTT	.	TRBV28	TRBD1	TRBJ1-1
CASSKLFKPGLKNTEAFF	TGTGCCAGCAGCAAACTATTTAAACCGGGACTTAAGAACACTGAAGCTTTCTTT	.	TRBV21-1	.	TRBJ1-1
CASSLGQLDEQYF	TGCGCCAGCAGCCTGGGACAGCTAGACGAGCAGTACTTC	.	TRBV4-3	TRBD1	TRBJ2-7
CASSDLRGRGYEQFF	TGCGCCAGCAGCGATCTACGGGGGCGTGGCTATGAGCAGTTCTTC	.	TRBV5-1	.	TRBJ2-1
CASSLRAANTGELFF	TGTGCCAGCAGCTTGCGGGCAGCAAACACCGGGGAGCTGTTTTTT	.	TRBV5-5	.	TRBJ2-2
CASSLGLGGRPIYGYTF	TGTGCCAGCAGCTTGGGCTTGGGGGGCAGACCAATCTATGGCTACACCTTC	.	TRBV5-6	.	TRBJ1-2
CASRGTGGEKLFF	TGTGCCAGCAGAGGGACAGGGGGAGAAAAACTGTTTTTT	.	TRBV2	TRBD1	TRBJ1-4